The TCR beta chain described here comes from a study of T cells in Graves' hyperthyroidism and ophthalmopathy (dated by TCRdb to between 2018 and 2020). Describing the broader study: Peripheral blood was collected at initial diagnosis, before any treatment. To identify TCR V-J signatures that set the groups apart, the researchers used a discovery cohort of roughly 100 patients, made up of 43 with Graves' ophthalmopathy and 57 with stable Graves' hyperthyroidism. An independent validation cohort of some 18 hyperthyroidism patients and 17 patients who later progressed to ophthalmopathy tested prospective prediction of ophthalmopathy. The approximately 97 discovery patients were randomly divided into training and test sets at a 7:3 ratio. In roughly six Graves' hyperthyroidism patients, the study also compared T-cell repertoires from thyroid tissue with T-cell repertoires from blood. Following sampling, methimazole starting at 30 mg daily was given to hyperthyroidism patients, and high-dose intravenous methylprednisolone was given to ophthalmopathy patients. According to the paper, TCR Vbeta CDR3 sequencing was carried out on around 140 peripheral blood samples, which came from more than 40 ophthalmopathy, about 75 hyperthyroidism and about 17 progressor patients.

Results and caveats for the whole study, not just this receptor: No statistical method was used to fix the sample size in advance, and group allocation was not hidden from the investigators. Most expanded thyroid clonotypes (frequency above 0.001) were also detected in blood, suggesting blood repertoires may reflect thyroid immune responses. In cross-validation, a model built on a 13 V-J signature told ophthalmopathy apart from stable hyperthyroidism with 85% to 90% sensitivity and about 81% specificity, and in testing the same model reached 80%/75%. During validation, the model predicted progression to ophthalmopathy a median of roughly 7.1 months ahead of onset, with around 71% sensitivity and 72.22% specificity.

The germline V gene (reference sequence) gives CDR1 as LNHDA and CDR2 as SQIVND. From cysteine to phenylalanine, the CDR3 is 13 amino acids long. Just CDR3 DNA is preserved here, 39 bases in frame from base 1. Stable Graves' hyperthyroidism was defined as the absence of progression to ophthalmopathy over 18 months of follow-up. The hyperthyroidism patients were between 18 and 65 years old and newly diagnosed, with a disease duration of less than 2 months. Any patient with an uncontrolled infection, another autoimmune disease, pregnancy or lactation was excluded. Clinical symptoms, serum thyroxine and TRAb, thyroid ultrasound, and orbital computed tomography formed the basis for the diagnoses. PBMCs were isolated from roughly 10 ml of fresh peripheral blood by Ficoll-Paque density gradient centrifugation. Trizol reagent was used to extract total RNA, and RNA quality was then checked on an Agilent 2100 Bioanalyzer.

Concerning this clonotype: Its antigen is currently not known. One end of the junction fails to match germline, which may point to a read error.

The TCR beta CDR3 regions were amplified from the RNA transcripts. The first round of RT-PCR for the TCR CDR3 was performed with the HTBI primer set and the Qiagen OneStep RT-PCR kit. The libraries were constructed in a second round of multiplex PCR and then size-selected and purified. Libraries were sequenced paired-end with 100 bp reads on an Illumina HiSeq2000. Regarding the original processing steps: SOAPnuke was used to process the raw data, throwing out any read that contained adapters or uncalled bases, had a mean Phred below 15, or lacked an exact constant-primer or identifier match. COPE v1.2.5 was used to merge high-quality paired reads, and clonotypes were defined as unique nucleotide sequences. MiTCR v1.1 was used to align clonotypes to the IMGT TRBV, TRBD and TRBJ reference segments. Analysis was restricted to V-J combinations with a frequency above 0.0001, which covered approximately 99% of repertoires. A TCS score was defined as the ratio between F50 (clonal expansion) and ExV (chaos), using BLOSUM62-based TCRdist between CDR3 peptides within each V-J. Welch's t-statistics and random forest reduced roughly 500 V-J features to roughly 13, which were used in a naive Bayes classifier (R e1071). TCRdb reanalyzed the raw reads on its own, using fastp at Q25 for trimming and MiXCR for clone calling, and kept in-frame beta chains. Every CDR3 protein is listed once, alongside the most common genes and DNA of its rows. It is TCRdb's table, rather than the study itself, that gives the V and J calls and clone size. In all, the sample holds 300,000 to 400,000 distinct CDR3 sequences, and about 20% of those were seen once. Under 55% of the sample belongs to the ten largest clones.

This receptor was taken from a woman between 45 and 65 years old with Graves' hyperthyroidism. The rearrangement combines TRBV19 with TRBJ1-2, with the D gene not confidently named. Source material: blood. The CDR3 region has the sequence CASSTRENYGYSF. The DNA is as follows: TGTGCCAGTAGTACACGGGAGAACTATGGCTACAGCTTC.